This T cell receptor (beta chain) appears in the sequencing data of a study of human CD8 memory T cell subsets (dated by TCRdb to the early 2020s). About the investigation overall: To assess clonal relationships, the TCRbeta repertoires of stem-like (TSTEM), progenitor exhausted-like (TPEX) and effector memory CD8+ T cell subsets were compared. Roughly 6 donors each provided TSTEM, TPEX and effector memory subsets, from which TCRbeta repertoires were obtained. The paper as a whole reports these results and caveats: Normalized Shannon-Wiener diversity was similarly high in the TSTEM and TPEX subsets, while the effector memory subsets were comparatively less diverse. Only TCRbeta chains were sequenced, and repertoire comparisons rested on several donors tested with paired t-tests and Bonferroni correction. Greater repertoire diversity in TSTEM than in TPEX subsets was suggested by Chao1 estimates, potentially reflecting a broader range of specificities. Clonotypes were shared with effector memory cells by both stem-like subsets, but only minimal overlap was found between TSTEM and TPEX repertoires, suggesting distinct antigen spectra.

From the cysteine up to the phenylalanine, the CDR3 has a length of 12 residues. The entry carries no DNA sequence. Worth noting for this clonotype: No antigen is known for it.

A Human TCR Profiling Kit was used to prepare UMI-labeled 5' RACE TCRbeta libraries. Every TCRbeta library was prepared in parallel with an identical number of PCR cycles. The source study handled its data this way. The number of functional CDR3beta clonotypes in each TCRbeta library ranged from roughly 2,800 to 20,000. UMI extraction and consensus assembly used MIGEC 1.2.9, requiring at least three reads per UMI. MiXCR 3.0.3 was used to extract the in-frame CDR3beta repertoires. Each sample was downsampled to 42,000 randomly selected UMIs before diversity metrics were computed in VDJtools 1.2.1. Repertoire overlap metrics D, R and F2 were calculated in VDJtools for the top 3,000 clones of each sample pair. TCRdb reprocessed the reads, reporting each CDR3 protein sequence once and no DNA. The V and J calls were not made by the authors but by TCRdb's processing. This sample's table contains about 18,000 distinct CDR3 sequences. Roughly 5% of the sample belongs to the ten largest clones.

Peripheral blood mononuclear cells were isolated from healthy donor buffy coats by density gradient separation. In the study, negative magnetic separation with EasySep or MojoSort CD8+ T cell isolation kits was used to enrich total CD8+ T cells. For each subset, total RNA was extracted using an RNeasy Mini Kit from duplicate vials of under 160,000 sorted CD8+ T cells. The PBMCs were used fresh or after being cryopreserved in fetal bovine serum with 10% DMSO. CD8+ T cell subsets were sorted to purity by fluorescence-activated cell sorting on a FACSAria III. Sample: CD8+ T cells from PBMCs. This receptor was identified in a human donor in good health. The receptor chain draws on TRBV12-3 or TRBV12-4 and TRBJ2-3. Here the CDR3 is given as CASRGGTDTQYF.